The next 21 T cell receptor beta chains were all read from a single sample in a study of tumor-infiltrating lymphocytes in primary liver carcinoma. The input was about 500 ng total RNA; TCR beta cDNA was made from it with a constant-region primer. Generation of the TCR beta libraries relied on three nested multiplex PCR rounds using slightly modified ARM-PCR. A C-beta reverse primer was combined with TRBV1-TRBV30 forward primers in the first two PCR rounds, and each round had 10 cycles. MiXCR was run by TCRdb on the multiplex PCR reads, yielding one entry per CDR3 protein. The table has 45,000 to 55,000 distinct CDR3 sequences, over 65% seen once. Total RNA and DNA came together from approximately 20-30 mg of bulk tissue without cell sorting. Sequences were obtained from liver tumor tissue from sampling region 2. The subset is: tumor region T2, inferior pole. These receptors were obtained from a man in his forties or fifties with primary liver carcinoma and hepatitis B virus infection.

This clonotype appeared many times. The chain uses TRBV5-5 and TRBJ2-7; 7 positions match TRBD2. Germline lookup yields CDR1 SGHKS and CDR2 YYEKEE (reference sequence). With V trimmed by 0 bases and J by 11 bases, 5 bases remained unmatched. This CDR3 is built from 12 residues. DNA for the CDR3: TGTGCCAGCAGCTTGGACCTAGCGGTCGAGTACTTC. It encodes CASSLDLAVEYF.

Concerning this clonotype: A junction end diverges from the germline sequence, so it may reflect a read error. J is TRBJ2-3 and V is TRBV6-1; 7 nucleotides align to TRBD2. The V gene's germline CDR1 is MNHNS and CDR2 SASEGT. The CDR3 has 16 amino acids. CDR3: CTSRQLAGLTTDTQYF. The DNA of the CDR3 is TGTACCAGCCGTCAATTAGCGGGTTTAACCACAGATACGCAGTATTTC.

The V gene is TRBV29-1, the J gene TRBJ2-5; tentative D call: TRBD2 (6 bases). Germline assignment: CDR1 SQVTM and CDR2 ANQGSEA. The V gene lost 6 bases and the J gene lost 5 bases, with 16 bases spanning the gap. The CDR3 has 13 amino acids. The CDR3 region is CSVENSRGETQYF. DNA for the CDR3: TGCAGCGTGGAGAACAGCCGGGGGGAGACCCAGTACTTC.

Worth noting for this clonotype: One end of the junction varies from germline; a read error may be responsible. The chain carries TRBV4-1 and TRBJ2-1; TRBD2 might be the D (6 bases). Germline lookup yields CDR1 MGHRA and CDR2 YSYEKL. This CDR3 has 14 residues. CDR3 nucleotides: TGCGCCAGTAGCCAGGTGGGAGGATACAATGAGCAGTTCTTC. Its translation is CASSQVGGYNEQFF.

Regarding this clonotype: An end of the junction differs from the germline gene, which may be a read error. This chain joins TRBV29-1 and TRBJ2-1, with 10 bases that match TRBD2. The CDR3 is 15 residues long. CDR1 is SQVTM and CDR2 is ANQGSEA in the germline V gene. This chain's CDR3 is CSVVTAGGPGNEQSF. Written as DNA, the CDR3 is TGCAGCGTTGTGACAGCGGGGGGGCCAGGTAATGAGCAGTCCTTC.

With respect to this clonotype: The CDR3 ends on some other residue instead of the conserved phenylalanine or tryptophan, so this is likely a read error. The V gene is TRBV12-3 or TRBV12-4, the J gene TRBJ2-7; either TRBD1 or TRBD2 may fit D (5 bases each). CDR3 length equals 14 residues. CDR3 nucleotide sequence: TGTGCCAGCAGCTTAGGGACGAGCTCCTACGAGCAGTACATC. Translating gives CASSLGTSSYEQYI.

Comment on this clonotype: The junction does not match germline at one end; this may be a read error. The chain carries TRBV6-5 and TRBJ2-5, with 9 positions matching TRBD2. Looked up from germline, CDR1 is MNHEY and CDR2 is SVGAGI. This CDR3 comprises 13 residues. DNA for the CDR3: TGTACCAGCGGATTAGCGGGAGTGGAGACCCAGTACTTC. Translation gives CTSGLAGVETQYF.

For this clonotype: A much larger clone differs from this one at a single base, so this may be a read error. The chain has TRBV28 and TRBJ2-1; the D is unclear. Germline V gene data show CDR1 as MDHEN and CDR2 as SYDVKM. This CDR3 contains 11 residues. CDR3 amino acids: CASSLWNEQSF. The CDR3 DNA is TGTGCCAGCAGTTTATGGAATGAGCAGTCCTTC.

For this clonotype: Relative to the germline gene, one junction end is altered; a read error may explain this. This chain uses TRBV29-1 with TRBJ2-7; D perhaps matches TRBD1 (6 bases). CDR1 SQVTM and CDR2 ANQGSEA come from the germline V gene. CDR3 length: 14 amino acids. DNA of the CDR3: TGCAGCATTATAACTGGGGGCAGCCCCTACAAGCAGTACTTC. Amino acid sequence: CSIITGGSPYKQYF.

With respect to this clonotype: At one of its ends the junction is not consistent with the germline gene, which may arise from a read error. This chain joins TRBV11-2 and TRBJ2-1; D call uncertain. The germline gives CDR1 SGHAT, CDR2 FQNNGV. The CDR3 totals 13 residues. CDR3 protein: CPSSLNDAYEQFF. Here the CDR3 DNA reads TGTCCCAGCAGCTTAAATGACGCATATGAGCAGTTCTTC.

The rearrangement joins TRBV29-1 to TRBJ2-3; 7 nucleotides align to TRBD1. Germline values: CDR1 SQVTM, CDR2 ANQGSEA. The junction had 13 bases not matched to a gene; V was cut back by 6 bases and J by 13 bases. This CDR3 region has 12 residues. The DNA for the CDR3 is TGCAGCGTGGCAGGGGGACGCCTAGGGGAGTATTTT. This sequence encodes CSVAGGRLGEYF.

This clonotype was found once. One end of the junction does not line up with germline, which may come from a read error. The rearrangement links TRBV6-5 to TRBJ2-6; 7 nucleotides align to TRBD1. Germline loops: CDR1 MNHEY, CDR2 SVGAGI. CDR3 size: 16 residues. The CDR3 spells CASSPQTGAGANVLIF. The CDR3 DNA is TGTGCTAGCAGTCCTCAAACAGGGGCAGGGGCCAACGTCCTGATTTTC.

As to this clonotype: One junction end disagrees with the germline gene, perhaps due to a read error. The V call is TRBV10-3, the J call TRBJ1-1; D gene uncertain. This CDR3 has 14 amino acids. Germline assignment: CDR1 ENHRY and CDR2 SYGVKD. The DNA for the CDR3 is TGTGCCATCAGTGAGGGCAGCATGAACATTGAAGCTTTCTTT. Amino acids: CAISEGSMNIEAFF.

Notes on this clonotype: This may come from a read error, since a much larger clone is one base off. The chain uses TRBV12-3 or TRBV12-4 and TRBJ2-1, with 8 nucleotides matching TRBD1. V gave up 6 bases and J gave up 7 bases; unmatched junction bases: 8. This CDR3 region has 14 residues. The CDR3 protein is CASSPTGASNEQFF. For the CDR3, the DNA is TGTGCCAGCAGCCCGACAGGGGCAAGTAATGAGCAGTTCTTC.

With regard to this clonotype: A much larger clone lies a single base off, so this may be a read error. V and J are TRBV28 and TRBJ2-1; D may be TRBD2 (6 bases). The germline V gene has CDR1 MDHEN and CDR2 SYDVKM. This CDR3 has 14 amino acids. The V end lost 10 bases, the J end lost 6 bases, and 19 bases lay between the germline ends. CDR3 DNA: TGTGCCAACCTTCGGTATGGAGGGCCCAATGAGCAGTTCTTC. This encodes CANLRYGGPNEQFF.

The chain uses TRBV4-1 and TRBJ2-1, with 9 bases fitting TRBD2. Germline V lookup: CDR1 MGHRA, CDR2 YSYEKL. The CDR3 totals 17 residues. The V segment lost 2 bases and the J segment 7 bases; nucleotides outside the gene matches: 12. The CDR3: CASSQPLGLADYNEQFF. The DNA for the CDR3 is TGCGCCAGCAGCCAACCGTTGGGACTAGCAGACTATAATGAGCAGTTCTTC.

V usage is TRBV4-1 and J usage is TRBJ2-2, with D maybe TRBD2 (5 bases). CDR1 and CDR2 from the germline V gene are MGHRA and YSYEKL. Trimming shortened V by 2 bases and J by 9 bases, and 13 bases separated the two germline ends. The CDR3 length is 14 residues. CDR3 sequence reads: CASSQNGNARELFF. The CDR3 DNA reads TGCGCCAGCAGCCAAAACGGGAACGCCAGGGAGCTGTTTTTT.

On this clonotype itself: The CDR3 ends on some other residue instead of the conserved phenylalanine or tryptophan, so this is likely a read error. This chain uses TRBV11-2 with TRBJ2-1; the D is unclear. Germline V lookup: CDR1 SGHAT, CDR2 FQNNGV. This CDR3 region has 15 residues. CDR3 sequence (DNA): TGTGCCTGCAGCCCCTCCAGCGTAGCCTACAATGAGCAGTTCTGC. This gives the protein CACSPSSVAYNEQFC.

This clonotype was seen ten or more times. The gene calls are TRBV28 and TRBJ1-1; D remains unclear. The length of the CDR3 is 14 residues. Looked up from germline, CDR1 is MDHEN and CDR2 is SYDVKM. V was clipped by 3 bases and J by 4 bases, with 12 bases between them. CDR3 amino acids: CASSLGWGTTEAFF. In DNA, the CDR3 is TGTGCCAGCAGTTTGGGTTGGGGAACCACTGAAGCTTTCTTT.

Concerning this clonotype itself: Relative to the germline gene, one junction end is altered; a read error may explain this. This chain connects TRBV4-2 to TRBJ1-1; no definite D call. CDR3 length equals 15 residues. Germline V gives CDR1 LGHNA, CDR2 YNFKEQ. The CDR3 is CVSSQGGMVNTEAFF. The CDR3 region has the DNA TGTGTCAGCAGCCAAGGCGGGATGGTGAACACTGAAGCTTTCTTT.

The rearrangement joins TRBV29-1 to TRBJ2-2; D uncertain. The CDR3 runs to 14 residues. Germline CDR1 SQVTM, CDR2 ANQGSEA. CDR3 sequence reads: CSIETRAYTGELFF. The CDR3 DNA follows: TGCAGTATTGAGACCCGGGCTTACACCGGGGAGCTGTTTTTT.